The 19 T cell receptor beta chains listed next were all sequenced from one sample in a study of shared clonotypes between healthy human individuals. Data came from immunoSEQ multiplex PCR; TCRdb stores just in-frame clones and leaves some out. This sample has roughly 1.4 million clones, with around 98.5% found just once. Material for sequencing was naive CD4+ T cells sorted from blood. Documented subset: CD45RA+ positively selected. The receptors shown here come from a man between 25 and 39 years old in good health.

J is TRBJ1-1 and V is TRBV12-5; TRBD1 might be the D (5 bases). The V gene lost 2 bases and the J gene lost 8 bases, with 9 bases spanning the gap. Germline V gene data show CDR1 as LGHNT and CDR2 as FRNRAP. This CDR3 region has 12 residues. The CDR3 spells CASGLTTAEAFF. The CDR3 nucleotides are TGTGCTAGTGGTTTGACGACAGCCGAAGCTTTCTTT.

V usage is TRBV18 and J usage is TRBJ2-4, with D unclear. Trimming removed 1 base from V and 13 bases from J, with 11 bases in between. The CDR3 sequence is 12 residues long. Germline V gives CDR1 KGHSH, CDR2 LQKENI. The CDR3 DNA reads as TGTGCCAGCTCACCACAGCCGCCCTTCCAGTACTTC. It yields the protein CASSPQPPFQYF.

The chain carries TRBV5-4 and TRBJ1-2; D not resolved. V lost 4 bases and J 5 bases, leaving 18 bases between the germline ends. This CDR3 region has 15 residues. Germline V gene lookup returns CDR1 SGHNT and CDR2 YYREEE (reference sequence). The CDR3 reads CASSLFGGRNYGYTF. In DNA form, the CDR3 reads TGTGCCAGCAGCCTGTTTGGTGGACGGAATTATGGCTACACCTTC.

Concerning this clone: The same CDR3 can be traced to other DNA sequences in this sample. The chain employs TRBV7-9 and TRBJ2-2; D is perhaps TRBD1 (5 bases). Trimming left V 1 base short and J 0 bases short, with 6 bases between. This CDR3 spans 15 amino acids. CDR1 is SEHNR and CDR2 is FQNEAQ in the germline V gene (reference sequence). The CDR3 reads CASSLDRPNTGELFF. Written as DNA, the CDR3 is TGTGCCAGCAGCTTAGACAGGCCGAACACCGGGGAGCTGTTTTTT.

This clone showed up just once. The chain carries TRBV6-5 and TRBJ1-5; possibly TRBD1 for D (5 bases). From germline, CDR1 is MNHEY and CDR2 SVGAGI. Deletions cut 6 bases from V and 1 base from J, with 16 bases between. The CDR3 consists of 16 residues. CDR3 DNA sequence: TGTGCCAGCAGCTACAAGCTGCAGGGAAGCAATCAGCCCCAGCATTTT. Protein: CASSYKLQGSNQPQHF.

The chain couples TRBV11-2 to TRBJ2-3, with D maybe TRBD2 (5 bases). V dropped 1 base and J dropped 12 bases, with 23 bases sitting between them. The CDR3 is 16 residues long. CDR1 SGHAT and CDR2 FQNNGV come from the germline V gene. In DNA form, the CDR3 reads TGTGCCAGCAGCTTAGTGCCTCACCCAGAGGGTCCCACCCAGTATTTT. It specifies CASSLVPHPEGPTQYF. Variable domain in full (rest from reference TRBV11-2 and TRBJ2-3): EAGVAQSPRYKIIEKRQSVAFWCNPISGHATLYWYQQILGQGPKLLIQFQNNGVVDDSQLPKDRFSAERLKGVDSTLKIQPAKLEDSAVYLCASSLVPHPEGPTQYFGPGTRLTVL.

V and J are TRBV5-4 and TRBJ2-7; D is possibly TRBD1 or TRBD2 (5 bases each). Germline V gene data show CDR1 as SGHNT and CDR2 as YYREEE (reference sequence). V was trimmed by 4 bases and J by 7 bases, leaving 15 bases between them. The CDR3 loop spans 13 amino acids. Here the CDR3 reads CASSTRDPGEQYF. CDR3 sequence (DNA): TGTGCCAGCAGCACACGGGACCCGGGGGAGCAGTACTTC.

The chain links TRBV9 to TRBJ2-2; 9 nucleotides agree with TRBD1. Unmatched junction bases numbered 4, after V lost 4 bases and J lost 3 bases. CDR3 size: 15 residues. Germline-derived CDR1 and CDR2 are SGDLS and YYNGEE. The CDR3 spells CASSSDRGYTGELFF. As DNA, the CDR3 is TGTGCCAGCAGCTCGGACAGGGGTTACACCGGGGAGCTGTTTTTT.

The chain joins TRBV5-1 to TRBJ1-1; D remains ambiguous. The CDR3 consists of 16 residues. The germline V gene encodes CDR1 SGHRS and CDR2 YFSETQ. V was clipped by 4 bases and J by 0 bases, with 16 bases between them. The CDR3, as DNA: TGCGCCAGCAGCCCGGGAGTCGGTGTAATGAACACTGAAGCTTTCTTT. Translation: CASSPGVGVMNTEAFF.

The CDR3 reads CASSLLQSRFF. The CDR3 DNA follows: TGTGCCAGCAGCTTACTCCAGTCTCGGTTCTTC. The chain is built from TRBV7-9 and TRBJ2-1; D ambiguous. This CDR3 region has 11 residues. Trimming took 2 bases from V and 15 from J, leaving 11 bases between them. Germline CDR1 is SEHNR and CDR2 is FQNEAQ (reference sequence).

The chain links TRBV27 to TRBJ2-7, with TRBD1 as a possible D gene (5 bases). The CDR3 runs to 14 residues. Looked up from germline, CDR1 is MNHEY and CDR2 is SMNVEV (reference sequence). Deletions cut 1 base from V and 5 bases from J, with 12 bases between. This CDR3 is CASSLLGRVHEQYF. The CDR3 DNA reads as TGTGCCAGCAGTTTATTGGGCAGGGTCCACGAGCAGTACTTC.

This chain links TRBV2 with TRBJ2-3; D gene uncertain. The germline V gene encodes CDR1 SNHLY and CDR2 FYNNEI. The V and J ends lost 8 bases and 0 bases respectively, with 6 bases between them. The CDR3 loop spans 12 amino acids. The CDR3 DNA reads as TGTGCCAGCGATTACAGCACAGATACGCAGTATTTT. This encodes CASDYSTDTQYF.

The V and J genes are TRBV25-1 and TRBJ1-5; TRBD1 is a possible D gene (5 bases). Germline V gene lookup returns CDR1 MGHDK and CDR2 SYGVNS. The CDR3 loop spans 13 amino acids. Trimming removed 7 bases from V and 0 bases from J, with 7 bases in between. This chain's CDR3 is CASTGHSNQPQHF. CDR3 nucleotides: TGTGCCAGCACAGGACATAGCAATCAGCCCCAGCATTTT.

As for this clone: Other DNA sequences in the sample encode the same CDR3. J is TRBJ2-5 and V is TRBV18; D uncertain. The CDR3 is 13 residues long. V lost 3 bases and J 1 base, leaving 6 bases between the germline ends. The germline V gene encodes CDR1 KGHSH and CDR2 LQKENI. This chain's CDR3 is CASSPTSQETQYF. The CDR3 DNA reads as TGTGCCAGCTCACCGACCTCCCAAGAGACCCAGTACTTC.

The chain is built from TRBV19 and TRBJ1-5, with TRBD1 matching 9 bases. Germline values: CDR1 LNHDA, CDR2 SQIVND (reference sequence). CDR3 size: 14 residues. V shed 6 bases and J 2 bases; nucleotides not matched to a gene: 2. The CDR3 sequence is CASRWTGGNQPQHF. The CDR3 DNA is TGTGCCAGTAGGTGGACAGGGGGCAATCAGCCCCAGCATTTT.

The gene calls are TRBV7-8 and TRBJ2-7; TRBD2 matches at 10 bases. Germline V gives CDR1 SGHVS, CDR2 FQNEAQ. This CDR3 is 15 amino acids long. The ends lost 2 bases at V and 1 base at J; junction bases unmatched: 2. CDR3 coding DNA: TGTGCCAGCAGCTTACAGCGGGAGGGATCCTACGAGCAGTACTTC. Translated: CASSLQREGSYEQYF.

The chain uses TRBV28 and TRBJ2-1, with TRBD2 matching 10 bases. The germline V gene has CDR1 MDHEN and CDR2 SYDVKM. The CDR3 contains 19 residues. Unmatched junction bases numbered 15, after V lost 4 bases and J lost 3 bases. This CDR3 reads CASSSLRLAGVLNYNEQFF. In DNA, the CDR3 is TGTGCCAGCAGTTCTCTAAGGCTAGCGGGAGTGCTCAACTACAATGAGCAGTTCTTC.

This chain uses TRBV28 with TRBJ2-2; TRBD1 might be the D (6 bases). This CDR3 region has 15 residues. The germline V gene encodes CDR1 MDHEN and CDR2 SYDVKM. Trimming removed 1 base from V and 2 bases from J, with 8 bases in between. The CDR3 DNA sequence: TGTGCCAGCAGTTTATACAGGGCTAACACCGGGGAGCTGTTTTTT. This encodes CASSLYRANTGELFF.

J is TRBJ2-6 and V is TRBV11-2; D is unresolved. CDR3 size: 17 residues. The ends were cut back, 6 bases at V and 2 bases at J, with 17 bases in the middle. Germline V gives CDR1 SGHAT, CDR2 FQNNGV. CDR3 nucleotide sequence: TGTGCCAGCAGACTTGACAAGGGCGCCCCTGGGGCCAACGTCCTGACTTTC. Translating it yields CASRLDKGAPGANVLTF.